The T cell receptor beta chain described here comes from a study of blood T cells in healthy people across ages. Next came a second PCR, run for about 6 to 11 cycles, which used a sample-barcoded 5' primer along with a J-beta primer mix. TCRdb independently ran MiXCR on the 5' RACE reads; one entry per CDR3 protein. The sample comprises about 730,000 distinct CDR3 sequences, 43% of which are singletons, and roughly 20% rests with the top ten. Germline V gene lookup returns CDR1 DFQATT and CDR2 SNEGSKA (reference sequence). This CDR3 region has 14 residues. The V gene lost 3 bases and the J gene lost 3 bases, with 11 bases spanning the gap.

Specimen: blood. The V and J genes are TRBV20-1 and TRBJ1-4; D remains ambiguous. This TCR was recovered from a woman aged 60 to 75 in good health. The CDR3 DNA reads as TGCAGTGCTAGGTCCCCAGGTGCTAATGAAAAACTGTTTTTT. Protein product: CSARSPGANEKLFF.